The clone carrying this T cell receptor (beta chain) was found a few times. In the original analysis: Counts of nucleated cells, estimated from reference gene primer amplification, were obtained. Produced via immunoSEQ multiplex PCR; TCRdb's table is partial and in-frame only. The DNA was the basis for D and trimming; V, J and clone size are from that table. The profile shows about 130,000 clones, about 85% of them singletons. This record belongs to a study of blood T cell repertoires in COVID-19. In the study overall: The United States, Italy and Spain supplied acute and convalescent COVID-19 samples. T cells, B-cell-depleted T cells, or PBMCs supplied cDNA or gDNA.

This CDR3 has 13 residues. Trimming cost V 10 bases and J 0 bases, with 10 bases left between them. The germline CDR1 and CDR2 sequences are MNHEY and SVGAGI. Material for sequencing was peripheral blood. The V and J genes are TRBV6-5 and TRBJ2-1; D might be TRBD2 (5 bases). The receptor comes from a man aged 55 to 69 with acute or convalescent COVID-19. CDR3 sequence: CATKRDSYNEQFF. The DNA of the CDR3 is TGTGCCACTAAACGGGACTCCTACAATGAGCAGTTCTTC.